The 15 T cell receptor beta chains below all came from one sample that was sequenced in a study of blood T cells in healthy people across ages. The use of a sample-barcoded 5' primer and a J-beta primer mix characterized a second PCR of roughly 6 to 11 cycles. TCRdb itself ran the 5' RACE reads through MiXCR, one entry per CDR3 protein. The table has 1.2 million to 1.5 million distinct CDR3 sequences, approximately 59% seen once. Material for sequencing was blood. The receptors were gathered from a man younger than 35 in good health.

V gene TRBV6-2 or TRBV6-3 combines with J gene TRBJ2-3; D ambiguous. With 7 bases removed from V and 4 bases from J, the gap between germline ends came to 9 bases. The CDR3 runs to 12 residues. From germline, CDR1 is MNHEY and CDR2 SVGEGT. CDR3 protein: CASTYPADTQYF. For the CDR3, the DNA is TGTGCCAGCACCTACCCTGCAGATACGCAGTATTTT.

The gene calls are TRBV6-2 or TRBV6-3 and TRBJ2-4; 7 bases line up with TRBD1. The closer fit of TRBJ2-7 to the DNA end suggests the J call may be wrong. The length of the CDR3 is 14 residues. Germline V CDR1 and CDR2: MNHEY, SVGEGT. The CDR3 coding sequence is TGTGCCAGCAGTAAACAGGGGTCCTGGGACGAGCAGTACTTC. The encoded protein is CASSKQGSWDEQYF.

This clonotype is a singleton in its sample. The chain is built from TRBV28 and TRBJ2-3, with TRBD2 matching over 11 bases. CDR1 is MDHEN, CDR2 SYDVKM, per germline. V shed 3 bases, J shed 11 bases, and the junction held 7 bases outside the gene matches. This CDR3 region has 14 residues. The CDR3 coding sequence is TGTGCCAGCAGTTTGACTAGCGGGGCTCTGGGGCAGTATTTT. As protein: CASSLTSGALGQYF.

CDR3 sequence (DNA): TGCAGTGCGACCGAGGACAGGGCATTTTACGAGCAGTACTTC. Amino acids: CSATEDRAFYEQYF. The chain employs TRBV20-1 and TRBJ2-7; TRBD1 matches at 8 bases. This CDR3 spans 14 amino acids. Germline CDR1 and CDR2: DFQATT and SNEGSKA (reference sequence). The V gene end was trimmed by 6 bases and the J gene end by 4 bases; junction bases not matched to a gene: 11.

The chain couples TRBV20-1 to TRBJ2-3; D ambiguous. Germline assignment: CDR1 DFQATT and CDR2 SNEGSKA (reference sequence). This CDR3 contains 10 residues. V was clipped by 6 bases and J by 6 bases, with 7 bases between them. The CDR3 protein is CSAETDTQYF. The DNA of the CDR3 is TGCAGTGCCGAAACCGATACGCAGTATTTT.

This clonotype turned up a few times. The rearrangement links TRBV4-2 to TRBJ2-3; D unresolved. The germline V gene encodes CDR1 LGHNA and CDR2 YNFKEQ. CDR3 length: 12 amino acids. Between the trimmed V and J ends, which lost 2 bases and 5 bases, there was a span of 5 bases. The CDR3: CASSQQQDTQYF. CDR3 DNA sequence: TGTGCCAGCAGCCAACAGCAAGATACGCAGTATTTT.

The V gene is TRBV6-5, the J gene TRBJ2-7; the match to TRBD1 covers 8 bases. CDR1 MNHEY and CDR2 SVGAGI come from the germline V gene. This CDR3 comprises 16 residues. Losses at the gene ends were 5 bases for V and 0 bases for J; bases not matched to a gene: 9. The CDR3 here is CASSIPGTGDSYEQYF. The CDR3 region has the DNA TGTGCCAGCAGTATCCCCGGGACAGGAGACTCCTACGAGCAGTACTTC.

The chain has TRBV7-2 and TRBJ2-7, with D perhaps given as TRBD1 or TRBD2 (6 bases each). The CDR3 runs 14 residues. V lost 5 bases, J lost 2 bases, and 13 bases lay in between. Germline CDR1 and CDR2: SGHTA and FQGNSA. The CDR3 sequence: CASSQRRGAYEQYF. CDR3 DNA sequence: TGTGCCAGCAGCCAGCGGAGGGGGGCCTACGAGCAGTACTTC.

This clonotype was found a few times. DNA of the CDR3: TGTGCCAGCAATCAGGGGCTTTGGAACGAGCAGTACTTC. This translates into CASNQGLWNEQYF. V is TRBV2 and J is TRBJ2-7; the D gene is possibly TRBD1 (6 bases). The CDR3 totals 13 residues. CDR1 is SNHLY, CDR2 FYNNEI, per germline. The V end was cut by 7 bases, the J end by 5 bases, with 15 bases between.

V is TRBV4-1 and J is TRBJ2-5; the D is unclear. This CDR3 comprises 13 residues. Germline V gene sequence: CDR1 MGHRA, CDR2 YSYEKL. Trimming removed 1 base at V and 11 bases at J, with 14 bases between. In DNA form, the CDR3 reads TGCGCCAGCAGCCAAGTAAGCCCGGACGGGCAGTACTTC. Translation gives CASSQVSPDGQYF.

This chain connects TRBV5-8 to TRBJ2-3, with a tentative D call TRBD1 (6 bases). V lost 2 bases and J 0 bases, leaving 13 bases between the germline ends. Germline CDR1 SGHTS, CDR2 YDEGEE. This CDR3 comprises 16 residues. The CDR3 region has the DNA TGTGCCAGCAGCTTTGGTGTGACAGGTAGCACAGATACGCAGTATTTT. Translation gives CASSFGVTGSTDTQYF.

This clonotype occurred a few times. The rearrangement joins TRBV10-3 to TRBJ2-5, with D maybe TRBD2 (6 bases). The DNA matches TRBJ2-7 better at its end, which makes the J call doubtful. The CDR3 totals 13 residues. The germline V gene encodes CDR1 ENHRY and CDR2 SYGVKD. The CDR3 spells CAIIPLLGGEQYF. The DNA for the CDR3 is TGTGCCATCATCCCCCTTCTGGGGGGCGAGCAGTACTTC.

The chain carries TRBV25-1 and TRBJ2-7; the D is unclear. The V and J ends lost 2 bases and 5 bases respectively, with 13 bases between them. The germline V gene has CDR1 MGHDK and CDR2 SYGVNS. This CDR3 comprises 14 residues. As DNA, the CDR3 is TGTGCCAGCAGTGAAGCTGGGGTGATGAACGAGCAGTACTTC. Translated, it gives CASSEAGVMNEQYF.

The DNA of the CDR3 is TGTGCCAGCACCTTAAGAGGAGGGGGACAGGGGTCCTACGAGCAGTACTTC. It translates to CASTLRGGGQGSYEQYF. V usage is TRBV6-1 and J usage is TRBJ2-7; 10 bases are shared with TRBD1. V lost 7 bases to trimming and J lost 1 base; unmatched junction nucleotides: 13. Germline CDR1 reads MNHNS; CDR2 reads SASEGT. This CDR3 is built from 17 residues.

This clonotype was seen a handful of times. V usage is TRBV3-1 and J usage is TRBJ2-7; D ambiguous. Germline CDR1 LGHDT, CDR2 YNNKEL (reference sequence). Trimming removed 4 bases at V and 3 bases at J, with 7 bases between. The CDR3 totals 12 residues. As DNA, the CDR3 is TGTGCCAGCAGCCGGAATGTCTACGAGCAGTACTTC. Protein: CASSRNVYEQYF.